The rows below give T cell receptor beta chains drawn from one sample of a study of blood T cell repertoires in COVID-19. The repertoire was sequenced with immunoSEQ multiplex PCR; TCRdb's copy has only in-frame clones and lacks some. The sample lists roughly 76,000 clones, 75% to 90% occurring once. The specimen sequenced was peripheral blood. The source of these receptors is a man aged 70 or older with active or convalescent COVID-19. CDR3s include the opening cysteine and the closing phenylalanine or tryptophan. Each record gives: clone size, D gene, V gene, J gene, CDR3 length, CDR3 DNA, CDR3 protein. The D gene is left open where the match is weak. Clone size is not always given. Where it is, it says once, few, many or a class for expanded clones.

>-|TRBD2|TRBV6-1|TRBJ2-7|16
TGTGCCAGCAGTGAACGTCGACTAGCGGGATACTACGAGCAGTACTTC
CASSERRLAGYYEQYF
>few|TRBD2|TRBV5-1|TRBJ2-5|15
TGCGCCAGCAGCTTCGCGGGAGGCCCACAAGAGACCCAGTACTTC
CASSFAGGPQETQYF
>-|-|TRBV7-8|TRBJ1-6|12
TGTGCCAGCAGCTTAGTTCAATCACCCCTCCACTTT
CASSLVQSPLHF
>-|TRBD2|TRBV6-5|TRBJ2-5|15
TGTGCCAGCAGGACCGGGACTACCTTCCAAGAGACCCAGTACTTC
CASRTGTTFQETQYF
>once|TRBD1|TRBV28|TRBJ1-2|16
TGTGCCAGCAGTCTTGCCGGACAGGAGACTATCTATGGCTACACCTTC
CASSLAGQETIYGYTF
>-|TRBD2|TRBV11-3|TRBJ2-1|14
TGTGCCAGCAGCCTAGCGGGAGGTGGCAATGAGCAGTTCTTC
CASSLAGGGNEQFF
>once|-|TRBV29-1|TRBJ2-1|12
TGCAGCGGTGCGTCGGGAGACAATGAGCAGTTCTTC
CSGASGDNEQFF
>-|-|TRBV6-5|TRBJ2-1|14
TGTGCCAGCAGTTACGGTGGGAGTGACTTGAGGCAGTTCTTC
CASSYGGSDLRQFF
>-|TRBD2|TRBV12-3/TRBV12-4|TRBJ2-7|13
TGTGCCAGCAGTTTGTTACTAGCGGGAGAGCAGTACTTC
CASSLLLAGEQYF
>-|TRBD2|TRBV28|TRBJ2-1|16
TGTGCCAGCAGTTTACGCAGCGGGAGAGGGGGTAATGAGCAGTTCTTC
CASSLRSGRGGNEQFF
>-|-|TRBV5-8|TRBJ2-5|13
TGTGCCAGCAGCTCGCACAGAAAAGAGACCCAGTACTTC
CASSSHRKETQYF
>-|TRBD1|TRBV6-5|TRBJ2-7|15
TGTGCCAGCAGTCCCGGGACAGGCGTCTTTGGGGAGCAGTACTTC
CASSPGTGVFGEQYF
>-|-|TRBV9|TRBJ1-3|14
TGTGCCAGCAGCGTAGCTACGTCAGGAAACACCATATATTTT
CASSVATSGNTIYF
>-|-|TRBV2|TRBJ1-3|13
TGTGCCAGCAGTGATCCCGGTAGAAACACCATATATTTT
CASSDPGRNTIYF
>-|-|TRBV14|TRBJ2-7|13
TGTGCCAGCAGCGCCGGGACACAAGAAGCGCAGTACTTC
CASSAGTQEAQYF
>-|-|TRBV18|TRBJ1-2|16
TGTGCCAGCTCACCCCCGGGGATGGCCAGGAGCGATGGCTACACCTTC
CASSPPGMARSDGYTF
>-|-|TRBV15|TRBJ1-3|14
TGTGCCACCAGCCCCGTGGGGGGTATAAACACCATATATTTT
CATSPVGGINTIYF
>-|-|TRBV12-5|TRBJ1-5|13
TGTGCTAGTGGTTTGGGGGGGCACCAGCCCCAGCATTTT
CASGLGGHQPQHF
>-|-|TRBV6-1|TRBJ2-3|18
TGTGCCAGCAGTGAAATCGGACTACTTTCTACCGGCACAGATACGCAGTATTTT
CASSEIGLLSTGTDTQYF
>-|TRBD1|TRBV7-8|TRBJ1-3|16
TGTGCCAGCAGCCCCAGGACAGGTGGCTCTGGAAACACCATATATTTT
CASSPRTGGSGNTIYF
>-|TRBD1|TRBV28|TRBJ1-2|13
TGTGCCAGCAGGCCCACAGGGGGCAATGGCTACACCTTC
CASRPTGGNGYTF
>-|TRBD1|TRBV7-9|TRBJ2-7|14
TGTGCCAGCAGCTCCGGGACAGGGTCCTACGAGCAGTACTTC
CASSSGTGSYEQYF
>-|-|TRBV20-1|TRBJ1-1|12
TGCAGTGCTAGTGCAGGCAACACTGAAGCTTTCTTT
CSASAGNTEAFF
>once|TRBD1|TRBV5-1|TRBJ2-3|13
TGCGCCAGCAGCGACAGGGTCGTGTATACGCAGTATTTT
CASSDRVVYTQYF
>-|TRBD1|TRBV5-1|TRBJ2-3|15
TGCGCCAGCAGCTTTACAGGGGGCGAATTGGATACGCAGTATTTT
CASSFTGGELDTQYF
>-|TRBD1|TRBV6-5|TRBJ1-1|16
TGTGCCAGCAGTTACACAGGGGCGGGCGCGGACACTGAAGCTTTCTTT
CASSYTGAGADTEAFF
>-|TRBD1|TRBV27|TRBJ1-4|16
TGTGCCAGCAGTTTAGACAGGGCTGCAACTAATGAAAAACTGTTTTTT
CASSLDRAATNEKLFF
>-|-|TRBV7-3|TRBJ2-1|13
TGTGCCAGCAGCTCTACAGTTTACAATGAGCAGTTCTTC
CASSSTVYNEQFF
>few|-|TRBV14|TRBJ1-1|15
TGTGCCAGCAGCCCAAAACAGGGAGAGAACACTGAAGCTTTCTTT
CASSPKQGENTEAFF
>-|-|TRBV28|TRBJ2-7|11
TGTGCCAGCGCTATTCTACTGGAGCAGTACTTC
CASAILLEQYF
>-|TRBD2|TRBV5-1|TRBJ2-1|14
TGCGCCAGCGGGGCTAGCGGGAGGGCGAATGAGCAGTTCTTC
CASGASGRANEQFF
>-|TRBD1|TRBV18|TRBJ2-7|15
TGTGCCAGCTCACCACGGCAGGGGGCTGGTTACGAGCAGTACTTC
CASSPRQGAGYEQYF
>-|TRBD1|TRBV18|TRBJ1-2|14
TGTGCCAGCTCACCAGGGACAGGGTCAGATGGCTACACCTTC
CASSPGTGSDGYTF
>-|-|TRBV6-1|TRBJ1-4|16
TGTGCCAGCAGTGAGGCCGGGGGGGGCAGCAATGAAAAACTGTTTTTT
CASSEAGGGSNEKLFF
>-|-|TRBV30|TRBJ1-2|14
TGTGCCTGCGCACCGGGAGGCTATAACTATGGCTACACCTTC
CACAPGGYNYGYTF
>-|-|TRBV7-9|TRBJ2-2|13
TGTGCCAGCAGTCAAGGGGGTGCCGGGGAGCTGTTTTTT
CASSQGGAGELFF
>-|TRBD2|TRBV28|TRBJ2-1|16
TGTGCCAGCAGTTTAGGGGGACTAGCGGCATCAAATGAGCAGTTCTTC
CASSLGGLAASNEQFF
>-|TRBD2|TRBV11-1|TRBJ2-2|16
TGTGCCAGCAGCTTAAAAAGACTAGCGGTAACCGGGGAGCTGTTTTTT
CASSLKRLAVTGELFF
>-|TRBD2|TRBV19|TRBJ2-2|16
TGTGCCAGTAGTCTAGGACTAGCGTTAAACACCGGGGAGCTGTTTTTT
CASSLGLALNTGELFF
>-|-|TRBV5-8|TRBJ1-2|14
TGTGCCAGCAGCTTGGAAAGGAGGTTGCATGGCTACACCTTC
CASSLERRLHGYTF
>-|-|TRBV5-5|TRBJ1-6|13
TGTGCCAGCAGCTTGACCGGTAATTCACCCCTCCACTTT
CASSLTGNSPLHF
>-|-|TRBV7-9|TRBJ1-2|13
TGTGCCAGCAGTTCGGGGACACACTATGGCTACACCTTC
CASSSGTHYGYTF
>-|-|TRBV11-1|TRBJ2-5|14
TGTGCCAGCAGCCTGCAGGGGAACAAAGAGACCCAGTACTTC
CASSLQGNKETQYF
>-|-|TRBV19|TRBJ2-1|13
TGTGCCAGTAGCGGGACAAGGTACAATGAGCAGTTCTTC
CASSGTRYNEQFF
>once|TRBD2|TRBV19|TRBJ2-7|15
TGTGCCAGTAGTACATCCGGGAGGGCCAATCGCGAGCAGTACTTC
CASSTSGRANREQYF
>-|-|TRBV6-5|TRBJ1-2|13
TGTGCCAGCAGAGCCCAGGTTTCCTATGGCTACACCTTC
CASRAQVSYGYTF
>-|-|TRBV28|TRBJ1-5|12
TGTGCCAGCACCGTCGGGAATCAGCCCCAGCATTTT
CASTVGNQPQHF
>once|TRBD1|TRBV9|TRBJ1-3|15
TGTGCCAGCAGCGGACGCCAGGGGGCTGGAAACACCATATATTTT
CASSGRQGAGNTIYF
>-|TRBD1|TRBV5-5|TRBJ2-2|17
TGTGCCAGCAGCTCTCCTACCGGGACAGGAAACACCGGGGAGCTGTTTTTT
CASSSPTGTGNTGELFF
>-|-|TRBV4-1|TRBJ1-1|16
TGCGCCAGCAGCCAAGTGAACAGGGTATCGAGCACTGAAGCTTTCTTT
CASSQVNRVSSTEAFF
>-|TRBD1|TRBV28|TRBJ2-1|16
TGTGCCAGCAGCCGCACGACAGGGGGAGGGGGCAATGAGCAGTTCTTC
CASSRTTGGGGNEQFF
>-|-|TRBV10-1|TRBJ1-2|12
TGCGCCAGCAGTGAGTTAGCAGAAGGCTACACCTTC
CASSELAEGYTF
>-|-|TRBV19|TRBJ2-2|15
TGTGCCAGTAGTTCAGGGGAACTGGACACCGGGGAGCTGTTTTTT
CASSSGELDTGELFF
>-|-|TRBV9|TRBJ1-2|15
TGTGCCAGCAGCGTAGAGGGAGGGGGAATGTATGGCTACACCTTC
CASSVEGGGMYGYTF
>-|-|TRBV6-5|TRBJ1-4|15
TGTGCCAGCAGTGACTCGGCAGGGTTTGGTGAAAAACTGTTTTTT
CASSDSAGFGEKLFF
>-|-|TRBV5-1|TRBJ2-3|13
TGCGCCAGCAGCTTCGGTAGCACAGATACGCAGTATTTT
CASSFGSTDTQYF
>-|-|TRBV7-2|TRBJ2-3|16
TGTGCCAGCAGCTTAGCAAAGTTTCAGGGCTCAGATACGCAGTATTTT
CASSLAKFQGSDTQYF
>-|TRBD1|TRBV6-5|TRBJ2-7|15
TGTGCCAGCAGTTACTCCTGGGACAGGGGGTACGAGCAGTACTTC
CASSYSWDRGYEQYF